One sample yielded the 21 T cell receptor beta chains listed below, sequenced in a study of regulatory T cells in long-lasting Graves disease (dated by TCRdb to the early 2020s). Library preparation used multiplex PCR. The listed sequencing device is Illumina HiSeq 4000. TCR beta libraries were built with iRepertoire HTBI primers and Arm-PCR amplification of CDR3 regions. Clones were called with MiXCR by TCRdb after fastp trimmed the public reads at Q25, and only in-frame beta chains were retained. Here each entry gathers all rows of one CDR3 protein and keeps the most common genes and DNA. In all, the sample holds roughly 350,000 distinct CDR3 sequences, and under 20% of those were seen once. The ten largest clones represent over 20% of the sample. The time point label on this specimen signifies: newly diagnosed GD, antithyroid drugs for less than 3 months. For both TCR sequencing and RNA sequencing, RNA was extracted from PBMCs using TRIzol.

The data were also submitted as part of a second study, on T cells in Graves' hyperthyroidism and ophthalmopathy.

The sample in question was peripheral blood mononuclear cells (PBMCs), obtained at new diagnosis, from a patient treated with antithyroid drugs. These TCRs come from a woman aged 18-35 years with Graves disease. Donor details come from another sample of the same person, matched by shared clones.

This clonotype was detected ten times or more. The J gene is TRBJ2-5, the V gene TRBV20-1; no definite D call. Germline V gene sequence: CDR1 DFQATT, CDR2 SNEGSKA (reference sequence). The CDR3 contains 10 residues. The V end lost 5 bases, the J end lost 4 bases, and 5 bases lay between the germline ends. This CDR3 is CSAALETQYF. The CDR3, as DNA: TGCAGTGCTGCTCTAGAGACCCAGTACTTC.

This clonotype was seen repeatedly, ten times or more. The chain employs TRBV6-5 and TRBJ2-7; D may be TRBD2 (6 bases). The CDR3 consists of 17 residues. Trimming removed 0 bases from V and 2 bases from J, with 17 bases in between. The germline gives CDR1 MNHEY, CDR2 SVGAGI. As DNA, the CDR3 is TGTGCCAGCAGTTACTCGGGGTCCGGGACTTGGGCCTACGAGCAGTACTTC. Translation: CASSYSGSGTWAYEQYF.

The genes are TRBV19 and TRBJ1-2; D unclear. This CDR3 is 13 amino acids long. Trimming cost V 9 bases and J 4 bases, with 15 bases left between them. CDR1 is LNHDA and CDR2 is SQIVND in the germline V gene (reference sequence). The DNA of the CDR3 is TGTGCCAGCTCCCAGCGTACGGGCTATGGCTACACCTTC. It encodes CASSQRTGYGYTF.

This clonotype was counted between two and nine times. The chain combines TRBV27 with TRBJ2-2; TRBD1 is a possible D gene (5 bases). This CDR3 has 14 amino acids. Per germline, CDR1 MNHEY and CDR2 SMNVEV (reference sequence). The V and J ends lost 10 bases and 4 bases respectively, with 16 bases between them. The CDR3 DNA sequence: TGTGCCACAGGGCCAGGGTTAGGCACCGGGGAGCTGTTTTTT. Residues: CATGPGLGTGELFF.

J is TRBJ1-1 and V is TRBV7-2; D gene ambiguous. The CDR3 covers 13 residues. The germline CDR1 and CDR2 sequences are SGHTA and FQGNSA. V gave up 5 bases and J gave up 9 bases, with 16 bases separating them. CDR3 bases: TGTGCCAGCAGCGTCAGCGGGCTCAGAAAAGCTTTCTTT. Its translation is CASSVSGLRKAFF. The whole variable domain, filled in from reference TRBV7-2 and TRBJ1-1, reads GAGVSQSPSNKVTEKGKDVELRCDPISGHTALYWYRQSLGQGLEFLIYFQGNSAPDKSGLPSDRFSAERTGGSVSTLTIQRTQQEDSAVYLCASSVSGLRKAFFGQGTRLTVV.

In this sample, this clonotype turned up a few times. This chain uses TRBV28 with TRBJ2-3, with D unresolved. The CDR3 is made up of 12 amino acids. The germline gives CDR1 MDHEN, CDR2 SYDVKM. Deletions cut 8 bases from V and 1 base from J, with 7 bases between. CDR3 DNA: TGTGCCAGCGACCCGGGCACAGATACGCAGTATTTT. Translating it yields CASDPGTDTQYF.

This clonotype was detected a few times. This chain connects TRBV10-3 to TRBJ2-7; D perhaps matches TRBD1 (6 bases). Trimming pared 10 bases from V and 2 bases from J, leaving 18 bases between. Germline CDR1 reads ENHRY; CDR2 reads SYGVKD. The CDR3 is 14 amino acids. The CDR3 is CASNNRDTTYEQYF. For the CDR3, the DNA is TGTGCCAGTAATAACCGGGACACAACCTACGAGCAGTACTTC.

This clonotype was counted ten times or more. The J gene is TRBJ2-3, the V gene TRBV30; a possible D gene is TRBD2 (7 bases). Germline values: CDR1 GTSNPN, CDR2 SVGIG (reference sequence). V was shortened by 4 bases and J by 2 bases, with 13 bases between the two germline ends. CDR3 length: 14 residues. The CDR3 spells CAWTRGGPTDTQYF. The CDR3, as DNA: TGTGCCTGGACTAGGGGGGGCCCCACAGATACGCAGTATTTT.

This clonotype was seen many times. DNA of the CDR3: TGTGCCAGCAGCTTGGAGGGGGCGGGCGTCTCTGGGGCCAACGTCCTGACTTTC. Translating gives CASSLEGAGVSGANVLTF. The V call is TRBV6-2 or TRBV6-3, the J call TRBJ2-6; possibly TRBD1 for D (7 bases). CDR1 MNHEY and CDR2 SVGEGT come from the germline V gene. The CDR3 consists of 18 residues. The V gene lost 6 bases and the J gene lost 0 bases, with 18 bases spanning the gap.

This clonotype was detected only a few times. In nucleotides, the CDR3 is TGTGCCAGCAGCTCGACAGGGTACCCCTATAATTCACCCCTCCACTTT. This translates into CASSSTGYPYNSPLHF. The chain joins TRBV5-4 to TRBJ1-6; 7 bases map to TRBD1. Germline CDR1 is SGHNT and CDR2 is YYREEE (reference sequence). The CDR3 loop spans 16 amino acids. Germline trimming cut 3 bases from V and 2 bases from J; bases unmatched to any gene: 5.

This clonotype was counted ten times or more. The rearrangement joins TRBV4-2 to TRBJ1-1, with a tentative D call TRBD1 (5 bases). Per germline, CDR1 LGHNA and CDR2 YNFKEQ. The CDR3 extends over 15 amino acids. Trimming cost V 1 base and J 8 bases, with 17 bases left between them. Here the CDR3 DNA reads TGTGCCAGCAGCCAAGTCATGGAGGGAGAGGGGGAAGCTTTCTTT. Translation: CASSQVMEGEGEAFF.

About this clonotype itself: A far larger clone is a single base away, which makes a read error likely. The genes are TRBV5-1 and TRBJ2-5; 7 nucleotides match TRBD1. The J call may not be correct, given that the DNA end is closer to TRBJ2-1. The CDR3 is 14 residues long. Germline loops: CDR1 SGHRS, CDR2 YFSETQ. The CDR3 is CASSYLDRLDEQFF. DNA of the CDR3: TGCGCCAGCAGCTACCTGGACAGGCTAGATGAGCAGTTCTTC.

This clonotype was observed many times. The genes are TRBV28 and TRBJ1-1; no firm D call. The CDR3 loop spans 16 amino acids. Deletions cut 3 bases from V and 2 bases from J, with 16 bases between. Germline values: CDR1 MDHEN, CDR2 SYDVKM. CDR3 coding DNA: TGTGCCAGCAGTTTCGTCGCCGGACGACCTAACACTGAAGCTTTCTTT. Amino acids: CASSFVAGRPNTEAFF.

The table lists this clonotype with many counts. This chain connects TRBV12-3 or TRBV12-4 to TRBJ2-7, with 12 positions matching TRBD2. The CDR3 spans 13 residues. The junction had 0 bases not matched to a gene; V was cut back by 5 bases and J by 4 bases. Written as DNA, the CDR3 is TGTGCCAGCAGTACTAGCGGGGGGTACGAGCAGTACTTC. This sequence encodes CASSTSGGYEQYF.

This clonotype was found a few times. This chain links TRBV9 with TRBJ2-3; 13 bases agree with TRBD2. With V trimmed by 4 bases and J by 4 bases, 6 bases remained unmatched. This CDR3 is 16 amino acids long. Germline V gene lookup returns CDR1 SGDLS and CDR2 YYNGEE. This CDR3 reads CASSTGTSGKADTQYF. The CDR3 nucleotides are TGTGCCAGCAGCACTGGGACTAGCGGGAAGGCAGATACGCAGTATTTT.

The V gene is TRBV24-1, the J gene TRBJ2-1, with D uncertain. Germline V gene data show CDR1 as KGHDR and CDR2 as SFDVKD. V was pared by 2 bases and J by 3 bases, with 19 bases between. This CDR3 region has 18 residues. CDR3 in DNA: TGTGCCACCAGTGATTCAACGCGGACGCGCGGAAACTACAATGAGCAGTTCTTC. It specifies CATSDSTRTRGNYNEQFF.

This clonotype was found many times. CDR3 sequence reads: CSAETPVRRRNEQYF. The CDR3 region has the DNA TGCAGTGCAGAGACCCCCGTCAGGAGAAGGAACGAGCAGTACTTC. This chain links TRBV20-1 with TRBJ2-7; no definite D call. Germline CDR1 and CDR2: DFQATT and SNEGSKA (reference sequence). This CDR3 is built from 15 residues. V was shortened by 6 bases and J by 5 bases, with 23 bases between the two germline ends.

Ten or more counts support this clonotype. The chain combines TRBV27 with TRBJ2-2; 7 bases are shared with TRBD2. The CDR3 sequence is 13 residues long. Germline CDR1 is MNHEY and CDR2 is SMNVEV (reference sequence). V lost 3 bases, J lost 7 bases, and 2 bases stayed unmatched. The CDR3 loop reads CASSFRGDGELFF. CDR3 sequence (DNA): TGTGCCAGCAGTTTTCGGGGGGACGGGGAGCTGTTTTTT.

This clonotype was seen at least ten times. This chain uses TRBV28 with TRBJ1-4; no reliable D call. Germline lookup yields CDR1 MDHEN and CDR2 SYDVKM. The CDR3 length is 11 residues. Between the trimmed V and J ends, which lost 8 bases and 6 bases, there was a span of 7 bases. CDR3 residues: CASHEDEKLFF. As DNA, the CDR3 is TGTGCCAGCCACGAGGATGAAAAACTGTTTTTT.

Many counts were recorded for this clonotype. V gene TRBV13 combines with J gene TRBJ1-2; D possibly corresponds to TRBD1 (6 bases). Trimming cost V 4 bases and J 4 bases, with 13 bases left between them. CDR3 size: 14 residues. Germline V gene lookup returns CDR1 PRHDT and CDR2 FYEKMQ (reference sequence). In DNA, the CDR3 is TGTGCCAGCAGCTCCCTGACAGGCTCCTATGGCTACACCTTC. Translating gives CASSSLTGSYGYTF. The whole variable domain, filled in from reference TRBV13 and TRBJ1-2, reads AAGVIQSPRHLIKEKRETATLKCYPIPRHDTVYWYQQGPGQDPQFLISFYEKMQSDKGSIPDRFSAQQFSDYHSELNMSSLELGDSALYFCASSSLTGSYGYTFGSGTRLTVV.

On this clonotype itself: A much larger clonotype is one base distant, so this may be a read error. The CDR3 loop reads CASSQETSGRADTKYF. The DNA of the CDR3 is TGTGCCAGCAGCCAAGAGACTAGCGGGAGAGCAGATACGAAGTATTTT. This rearrangement joins TRBV4-2 to TRBJ2-3; the match to TRBD2 covers 12 bases. The CDR3 length is 16 residues. Germline V gene sequence: CDR1 LGHNA, CDR2 YNFKEQ.